Listed here are 31 T cell receptor beta chains from one sample, sequenced in a study of blood T cells in healthy people across ages. Alongside a J-beta primer mix, a sample-barcoded 5' primer served in a second PCR lasting about 7 to 12 cycles. TCRdb independently ran MiXCR on the 5' RACE reads; one entry per CDR3 protein. The table lists 550,000 to 800,000 distinct CDR3 sequences, approximately 29% of them singletons. Sequencing input: blood. These receptors came from a woman of 80 years or more in good health.

In this sample, this clonotype turned up a few times. V is TRBV29-1 and J is TRBJ1-5; D is perhaps TRBD1 (5 bases). Trimming cost V 6 bases and J 10 bases, with 16 bases left between them. CDR3 length: 12 amino acids. The germline CDR1 and CDR2 sequences are SQVTM and ANQGSEA. The CDR3 region has the DNA TGCAGCGTGGAGGGACCGGGGGGACCCCAGCATTTT. It translates to CSVEGPGGPQHF.

The table lists this clonotype with a few counts. The chain combines TRBV20-1 with TRBJ2-7; 7 nucleotides match TRBD2. This CDR3 spans 13 amino acids. The V and J ends lost 4 bases and 0 bases, in that order; junction bases with no gene match: 3. The V gene's germline CDR1 is DFQATT and CDR2 SNEGSKA (reference sequence). For the CDR3, the DNA is TGCAGTGCTAACAGACTAGCCTCCTACGAGCAGTACTTC. The encoded protein is CSANRLASYEQYF.

A remark on this clonotype: Being one base from a much bigger clone, this may be a read error. This rearrangement joins TRBV6-2 or TRBV6-3 to TRBJ2-1, with 10 nucleotides matching TRBD2. Per the germline V gene, CDR1 is MNHEY and CDR2 is SVGEGT. The CDR3 loop spans 16 amino acids. V shed 6 bases, J shed 7 bases, and the junction held 12 bases outside the gene matches. The CDR3 region is CASSPLGAGGRNEQFF. CDR3 sequence (DNA): TGTGCCAGCAGCCCCTTGGGAGCGGGGGGGCGTAATGAGCAGTTCTTC.

To note about this clonotype: Being one base from a much bigger clone, this may be a read error. The V and J genes are TRBV28 and TRBJ1-5, with D possibly matching TRBD1 (6 bases). The CDR3 contains 15 residues. In germline, CDR1 is MDHEN, CDR2 SYDVKM. CDR3 DNA sequence: TGTGCCGGCAGTTTATGGGGGGGCGACGGACAGCCCCAGCATTTT. It translates to CAGSLWGGDGQPQHF.

A word on this clonotype: A much larger clone is a single base away; this may be a read error. The chain uses TRBV27 and TRBJ1-2; D is unclear. The CDR3 has 15 residues. In germline, CDR1 is MNHEY, CDR2 SMNVEV (reference sequence). Trimming stripped 3 bases from V and 7 bases from J, with 18 bases between. The CDR3 DNA reads TGTGCCAGCAGTTTTGGGTCTTCGGTAGTTTGTGGCTACACCTTC. This gives the protein CASSFGSSVVCGYTF.

This clonotype was seen at least ten times. J is TRBJ1-1 and V is TRBV4-2; possibly TRBD1 for D (5 bases). CDR1 LGHNA and CDR2 YNFKEQ come from the germline V gene. This CDR3 comprises 13 residues. V was clipped by 4 bases and J by 5 bases, with 11 bases between them. The CDR3 reads CASSRSGVTEAFF. The CDR3 coding sequence is TGTGCCAGCAGCCGATCGGGGGTAACTGAAGCTTTCTTT.

V gene TRBV20-1 combines with J gene TRBJ2-7; D may correspond to TRBD1 or TRBD2 (6 bases each). CDR1 is DFQATT and CDR2 is SNEGSKA in the germline V gene (reference sequence). The CDR3 is 14 residues long. Trimming cost V 5 bases and J 0 bases, with 14 bases left between them. The CDR3 reads CSAPGAGHSYEQYF. The CDR3 DNA follows: TGCAGTGCTCCGGGGGCAGGGCACTCCTACGAGCAGTACTTC.

This clonotype has at least ten counts. The chain employs TRBV12-3 or TRBV12-4 and TRBJ1-2; D might be TRBD1 (5 bases). V lost 7 bases, J lost 4 bases, and 13 bases lay in between. This CDR3 has 13 residues. The CDR3 coding sequence is TGTGCCAGCAAGCTCACAGGTTCCTATGGCTACACCTTC. Its protein product is CASKLTGSYGYTF.

This clonotype was seen at least ten times. A read error is possible here, since a much larger clone lies one base away. The chain combines TRBV7-2 with TRBJ2-6, with TRBD1 as a possible D gene (5 bases). Germline V gene sequence: CDR1 SGHTA, CDR2 FQGNSA. This CDR3 contains 15 residues. The CDR3 protein is CASSLDSSGANVRTF. The CDR3, as DNA: TGTGCCAGCAGCTTAGACAGCTCTGGGGCCAACGTCCGGACTTTC.

This chain links TRBV15 with TRBJ2-1; 9 nucleotides match TRBD2. The CDR3 consists of 17 residues. The germline V gene encodes CDR1 LNHNV and CDR2 YYDKDF (reference sequence). V lost 3 bases to trimming and J lost 7 bases; unmatched junction nucleotides: 13. The DNA of the CDR3 is TGTGCCACCAGCAGGGACGGCGGGGGGGTACGGCGGAATGAGCAGTTCTTC. The encoded protein is CATSRDGGGVRRNEQFF.

V is TRBV29-1 and J is TRBJ1-4; D is unclear. The CDR3 has 11 amino acids. Trimming stripped 3 bases from V and 4 bases from J, with 3 bases between. Per the germline V gene, CDR1 is SQVTM and CDR2 is ANQGSEA. This CDR3 is CSVEGNEKLFF. The CDR3 DNA sequence: TGCAGCGTTGAGGGTAATGAAAAACTGTTTTTT.

Comments on this clonotype: A much larger clone differs from this one at a single base, so this may be a read error. The chain joins TRBV10-3 to TRBJ2-1; 10 nucleotides align to TRBD2. The J call may be in error: the DNA end matches TRBJ2-7 better. Germline values: CDR1 ENHRY, CDR2 SYGVKD. The CDR3 covers 16 residues. DNA for the CDR3: TGTGCCATCAGTCGGACTAGCGGTAGCTCCTACAATGAGCAGTACTTC. Translating gives CAISRTSGSSYNEQYF.

The chain carries TRBV7-3 and TRBJ2-1; 10 bases line up with TRBD2. The CDR3 sequence is 18 residues long. The V segment lost 6 bases and the J segment 8 bases; nucleotides outside the gene matches: 19. Germline V gene data show CDR1 as SGHTA and CDR2 as FQGTGA. This chain's CDR3 is CASSYLNTGTSEADEQFF. CDR3 DNA sequence: TGTGCCAGCAGTTACCTCAACACCGGGACTAGCGAGGCCGATGAGCAGTTCTTC. The whole variable domain, remainder taken from reference TRBV7-3 and TRBJ2-1, is GAGVSQTPSNKVTEKGKYVELRCDPISGHTALYWYRQSLGQGPEFLIYFQGTGAADDSGLPNDRFFAVRPEGSVSTLKIQRTERGDSAVYLCASSYLNTGTSEADEQFFGPGTRLTVL.

At least ten counts were recorded for this clonotype. A much more abundant neighbour one base away suggests this may be a read error. The chain employs TRBV5-1 and TRBJ1-2; TRBD1 agrees at 7 bases. Germline lookup yields CDR1 SGHRS and CDR2 YFSETQ. This CDR3 comprises 14 residues. CDR3 sequence: CATSVGQEWNGYTF. The CDR3, as DNA: TGCGCCACCAGCGTCGGACAGGAATGGAATGGCTACACCTTC.

This chain connects TRBV12-3 or TRBV12-4 to TRBJ2-3, with a tentative D call TRBD2 (5 bases). Trimming cost V 6 bases and J 4 bases, with 14 bases left between them. This CDR3 has 14 residues. CDR3 region: CASRGRGKADTQYF. The CDR3 region has the DNA TGTGCCAGCAGGGGGAGAGGGAAAGCAGATACGCAGTATTTT.

The chain is built from TRBV12-3 or TRBV12-4 and TRBJ2-1, with a tentative D call TRBD2 (6 bases). V was cut by 4 bases and J by 6 bases, with 10 bases left in between. The CDR3 has 13 amino acids. CDR3 coding DNA: TGTGCCAGCAGTTATGAAGCGGGCAATGAGCAGTTCTTC. It codes for CASSYEAGNEQFF.

This clonotype turned up a few times. A read error is possible here, since a much larger clone lies one base away. The chain carries TRBV6-1 and TRBJ1-4, with TRBD1 identical over 7 bases. This CDR3 is 18 amino acids long. CDR1 and CDR2 (germline): MNHNS, SASEGT. Written as DNA, the CDR3 is TGTGCCAGCAGTCGGACCGCCGGGACAGCCTCAACTAATGAAAAACCGTTTTTT. This translates into CASSRTAGTASTNEKPFF.

This clonotype was seen at least ten times. The chain carries TRBV7-2 and TRBJ1-5; D is possibly TRBD1 (6 bases). The CDR3 sequence is 15 residues long. Per germline, CDR1 SGHTA and CDR2 FQGNSA. V was trimmed by 1 base and J by 2 bases, leaving 9 bases between them. DNA for the CDR3: TGTGCCAGCAGCTTAGGGGGGGGCGGCAATCAGCCCCAGCATTTT. Encoded protein: CASSLGGGGNQPQHF.

This clonotype came up many times. The chain links TRBV6-1 to TRBJ2-1; 9 bases line up with TRBD1. Germline lookup yields CDR1 MNHNS and CDR2 SASEGT. Trimming cost V 4 bases and J 5 bases; bases outside gene matches: 6. The CDR3 extends over 15 amino acids. The CDR3 spells CASSGWTGVNNEQFF. The CDR3, as DNA: TGTGCCAGCAGTGGTTGGACAGGGGTGAACAATGAGCAGTTCTTC.

This clonotype was counted many times. This chain uses TRBV6-2 or TRBV6-3 with TRBJ2-1, with D hard to call. Germline V gene lookup returns CDR1 MNHEY and CDR2 SVGEGT. The CDR3 is 15 residues long. V was shortened by 2 bases and J by 3 bases, with 11 bases between the two germline ends. CDR3 region: CASSYILIVYNEQFF. In DNA form, the CDR3 reads TGTGCCAGCAGTTACATACTAATTGTCTACAATGAGCAGTTCTTC.

The V call is TRBV30, the J call TRBJ2-1; D perhaps matches TRBD2 (5 bases). Looked up from germline, CDR1 is GTSNPN and CDR2 is SVGIG (reference sequence). CDR3 length: 14 amino acids. The germline V and J ends were trimmed by 8 bases and 3 bases, with 17 bases remaining between them. CDR3 nucleotide sequence: TGTGCCAGCAGCCCGGGGATCCGCTACAATGAGCAGTTCTTC. This translates into CASSPGIRYNEQFF.

This clonotype came up many times. This chain uses TRBV6-4 with TRBJ2-3; 8 bases line up with TRBD2. With 4 bases clipped from V and 1 base from J, the junction kept 4 bases outside the gene matches. Germline V gene data show CDR1 as MRHNA and CDR2 as SNTAGT. The CDR3 runs 15 residues. CDR3 region: CASSGLALRTDTQYF. The CDR3 coding sequence is TGTGCCAGCAGTGGACTAGCGCTTCGCACAGATACGCAGTATTTT.

The DNA for the CDR3 is TGCAGCGTTGAAGATGGACGGCACAATGAGCAGTTCTTC. It is translated as CSVEDGRHNEQFF. The V call is TRBV29-1, the J call TRBJ2-1; unclear D gene. V was shortened by 0 bases and J by 5 bases, with 8 bases between the two germline ends. The CDR3 runs 13 residues. CDR1 and CDR2 (germline): SQVTM, ANQGSEA.

The rearrangement joins TRBV30 to TRBJ2-5, with 11 bases fitting TRBD2. The germline gives CDR1 GTSNPN, CDR2 SVGIG (reference sequence). This CDR3 has 13 amino acids. The trim removed 7 bases at V and 11 bases at J, leaving 12 bases unmatched. The CDR3: CASETSGDNEQYF. The DNA for the CDR3 is TGTGCCTCCGAGACTAGCGGGGACAATGAGCAGTACTTC. Full variable domain (outside the CDR3, taken from reference TRBV30 and TRBJ2-5): SQTIHQWPATLVQPVGSPLSLECTVEGTSNPNLYWYRQAAGRGLQLLFYSVGIGQISSEVPQNLSASRPQDRQFILSSKKLLLSDSGFYLCASETSGDNEQYFGPGTRLLVL.

The chain is built from TRBV5-1 and TRBJ2-2; D unresolved. The germline V gene encodes CDR1 SGHRS and CDR2 YFSETQ. This CDR3 comprises 15 residues. Between the trimmed V and J ends, which lost 0 bases and 2 bases, there was a span of 8 bases. CDR3: CASSLAPTNTGELFF. CDR3 in DNA: TGCGCCAGCAGCTTGGCCCCGACCAACACCGGGGAGCTGTTTTTT.

Comments on this clonotype: It may be a read error: a sequence one base away is much more abundant. This chain uses TRBV9 with TRBJ2-7; D is unclear. V dropped 4 bases and J dropped 2 bases, with 13 bases sitting between them. The CDR3 has 14 residues. Germline-derived CDR1 and CDR2 are SGDLS and YYNGEE. The CDR3 bases are TGTGCCAGCAGCACCAAACCATTCACCTACGAGCAGTACTTC. Translation gives CASSTKPFTYEQYF.

The rearrangement links TRBV29-1 to TRBJ2-2; TRBD2 agrees at 8 bases. The V and J ends lost 1 base and 5 bases, in that order; junction bases with no gene match: 12. The CDR3 totals 17 residues. Germline V gene data show CDR1 as SQVTM and CDR2 as ANQGSEA. The CDR3 spells CSVEVPNGGVTTGELFF. In nucleotides, the CDR3 is TGCAGCGTTGAAGTGCCTAACGGGGGGGTGACTACCGGGGAGCTGTTTTTT.

This clonotype was recorded many times. The chain uses TRBV12-3 or TRBV12-4 and TRBJ2-7, with 8 positions matching TRBD1. The CDR3 is 17 amino acids. J gave up 6 bases and V 1 base, and 14 bases lay outside the gene matches. CDR3 protein: CASSLEGVRTGTGEQYF. CDR3 bases: TGTGCCAGCAGTTTAGAGGGCGTTCGGACAGGGACGGGCGAGCAGTACTTC.

On this clonotype: The junction does not match germline at one end; this may be a read error. The chain joins TRBV20-1 to TRBJ2-5; the D gene could be TRBD1 or TRBD2 (5 bases each). This CDR3 comprises 15 residues. Germline loops: CDR1 DFQATT, CDR2 SNEGSKA (reference sequence). The CDR3 nucleotides are TGCAGTGCTGCGCAGGGAGCACTGGGCCAAGAGGCCCAGTACTTC. Translated, it gives CSAAQGALGQEAQYF.

V gene TRBV2 combines with J gene TRBJ2-6; D uncertain. This CDR3 contains 17 residues. V dropped 0 bases and J dropped 0 bases, with 9 bases sitting between them. Per the germline V gene, CDR1 is SNHLY and CDR2 is FYNNEI. CDR3 coding DNA: TGTGCCAGCAGTGAAGCGAAACAGTTCTCTGGGGCCAACGTCCTGACTTTC. Its protein is CASSEAKQFSGANVLTF.

This clonotype was counted ten times or more. The genes are TRBV28 and TRBJ2-7; D not resolved. In germline, CDR1 is MDHEN, CDR2 SYDVKM. V shed 1 base and J shed 4 bases, with 14 bases lying between them. CDR3 length: 15 residues. The CDR3, as DNA: TGTGCCAGCAGTTTATACGGCACAGTACTTTACGAGCAGTACTTC. This encodes CASSLYGTVLYEQYF.